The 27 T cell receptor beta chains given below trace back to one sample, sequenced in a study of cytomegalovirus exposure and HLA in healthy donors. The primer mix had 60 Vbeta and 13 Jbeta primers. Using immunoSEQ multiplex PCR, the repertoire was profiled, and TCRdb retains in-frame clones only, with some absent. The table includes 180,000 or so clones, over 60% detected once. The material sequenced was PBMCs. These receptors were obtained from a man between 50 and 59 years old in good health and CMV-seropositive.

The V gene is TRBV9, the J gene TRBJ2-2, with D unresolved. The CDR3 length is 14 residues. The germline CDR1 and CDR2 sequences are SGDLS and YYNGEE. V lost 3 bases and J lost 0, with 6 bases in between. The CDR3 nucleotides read TGTGCCAGCAGCGGTACGGCGAACACCGGGGAGCTGTTTTTT. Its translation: CASSGTANTGELFF. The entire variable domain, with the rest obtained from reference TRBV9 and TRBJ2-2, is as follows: DSGVTQTPKHLITATGQRVTLRCSPRSGDLSVYWYQQSLDQGLQFLIQYYNGEERAKGNILERFSAQQFPDLHSELNLSSLELGDSALYFCASSGTANTGELFFGEGSRLTVL.

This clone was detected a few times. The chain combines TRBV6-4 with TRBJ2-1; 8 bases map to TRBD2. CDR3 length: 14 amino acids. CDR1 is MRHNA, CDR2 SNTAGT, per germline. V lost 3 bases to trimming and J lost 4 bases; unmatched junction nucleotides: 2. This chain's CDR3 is CASSDGGGYNEQFF. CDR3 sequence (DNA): TGTGCCAGCAGTGATGGCGGGGGGTACAATGAGCAGTTCTTC.

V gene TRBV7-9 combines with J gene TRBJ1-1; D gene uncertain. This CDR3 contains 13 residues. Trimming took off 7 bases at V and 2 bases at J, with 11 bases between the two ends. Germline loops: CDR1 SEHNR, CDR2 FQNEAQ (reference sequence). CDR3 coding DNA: TGTGCCAGCACCACAAACCCTAACACTGAAGCTTTCTTT. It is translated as CASTTNPNTEAFF. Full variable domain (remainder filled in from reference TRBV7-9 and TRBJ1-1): DTGVSQNPRHKITKRGQNVTFRCDPISEHNRLYWYRQTLGQGPEFLTYFQNEAQLEKSRLLSDRFSAERPKGSFSTLEIQRTEQGDSAMYLCASTTNPNTEAFFGQGTRLTVV.

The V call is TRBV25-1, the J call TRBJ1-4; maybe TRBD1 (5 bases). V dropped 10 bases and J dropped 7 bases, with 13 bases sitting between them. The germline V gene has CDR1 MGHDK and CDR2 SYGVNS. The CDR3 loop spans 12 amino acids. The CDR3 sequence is CATTTDSEKLFF. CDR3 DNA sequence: TGTGCCACCACAACAGACAGTGAAAAACTGTTTTTT.

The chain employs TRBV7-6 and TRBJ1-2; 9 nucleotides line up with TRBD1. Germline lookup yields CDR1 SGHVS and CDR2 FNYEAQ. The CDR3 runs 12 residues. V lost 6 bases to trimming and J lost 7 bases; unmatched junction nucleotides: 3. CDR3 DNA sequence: TGTGCCAGCAGACGACAGGGGGGTGGCTACACCTTC. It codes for CASRRQGGGYTF.

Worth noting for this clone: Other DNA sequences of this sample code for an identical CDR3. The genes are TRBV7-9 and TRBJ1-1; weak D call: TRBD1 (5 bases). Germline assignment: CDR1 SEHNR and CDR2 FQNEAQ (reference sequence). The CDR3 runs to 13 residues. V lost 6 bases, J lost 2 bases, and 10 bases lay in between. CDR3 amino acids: CASSLTGNTEAFF. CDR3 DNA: TGTGCCAGCAGTCTAACAGGAAACACTGAAGCTTTCTTT.

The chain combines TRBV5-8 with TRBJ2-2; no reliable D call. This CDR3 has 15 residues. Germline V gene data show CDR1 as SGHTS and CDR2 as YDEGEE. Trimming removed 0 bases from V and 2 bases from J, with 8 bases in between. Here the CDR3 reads CASSLVEANTGELFF. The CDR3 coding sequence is TGTGCCAGCAGCTTGGTTGAAGCAAACACCGGGGAGCTGTTTTTT.

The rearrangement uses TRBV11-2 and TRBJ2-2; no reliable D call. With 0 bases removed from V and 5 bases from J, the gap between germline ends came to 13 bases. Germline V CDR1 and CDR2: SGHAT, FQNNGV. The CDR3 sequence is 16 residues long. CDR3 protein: CASSLEHSFRTGELFF. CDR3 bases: TGTGCCAGCAGCTTAGAACACAGCTTTAGAACCGGGGAGCTGTTTTTT.

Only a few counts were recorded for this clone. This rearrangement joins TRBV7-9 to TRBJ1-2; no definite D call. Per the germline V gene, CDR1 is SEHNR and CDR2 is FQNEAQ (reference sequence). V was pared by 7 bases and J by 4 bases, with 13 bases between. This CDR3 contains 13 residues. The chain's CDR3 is CASIPTRGYGYTF. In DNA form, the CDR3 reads TGTGCCAGCATTCCCACAAGAGGCTATGGCTACACCTTC.

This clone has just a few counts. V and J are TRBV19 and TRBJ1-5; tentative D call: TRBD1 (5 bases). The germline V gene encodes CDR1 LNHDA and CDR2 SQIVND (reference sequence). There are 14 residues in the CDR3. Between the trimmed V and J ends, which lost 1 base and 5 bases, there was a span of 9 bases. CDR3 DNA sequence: TGTGCCAGTAGTATAGGGGACTGGGATCAGCCCCAGCATTTT. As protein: CASSIGDWDQPQHF.

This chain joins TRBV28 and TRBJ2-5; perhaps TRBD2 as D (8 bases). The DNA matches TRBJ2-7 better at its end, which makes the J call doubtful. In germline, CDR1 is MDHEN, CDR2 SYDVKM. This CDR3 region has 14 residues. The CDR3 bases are TGTGCCAGCAGCGGGGGGGGACAGAACATCGAGCAGTACTTC. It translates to CASSGGGQNIEQYF.

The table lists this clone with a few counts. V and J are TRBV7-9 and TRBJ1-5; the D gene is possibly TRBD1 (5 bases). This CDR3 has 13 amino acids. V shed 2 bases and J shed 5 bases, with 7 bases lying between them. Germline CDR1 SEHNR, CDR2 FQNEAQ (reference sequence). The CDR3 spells CASSLQGYQPQHF. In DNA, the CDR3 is TGTGCCAGCAGCTTACAGGGATATCAGCCCCAGCATTTT.

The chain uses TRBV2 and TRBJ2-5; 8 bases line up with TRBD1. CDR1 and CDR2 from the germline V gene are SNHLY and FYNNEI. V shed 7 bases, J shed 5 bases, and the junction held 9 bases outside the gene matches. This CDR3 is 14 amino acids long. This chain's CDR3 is CASTGGYRGETQYF. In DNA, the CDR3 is TGTGCCAGCACCGGGGGATACAGGGGGGAGACCCAGTACTTC.

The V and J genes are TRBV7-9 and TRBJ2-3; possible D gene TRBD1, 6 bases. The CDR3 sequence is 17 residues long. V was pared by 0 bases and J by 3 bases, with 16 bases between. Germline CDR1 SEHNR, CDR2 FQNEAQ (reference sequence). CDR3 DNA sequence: TGTGCCAGCAGCTTAGCTCCCACAGGGTTGAGGACAGATACGCAGTATTTT. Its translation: CASSLAPTGLRTDTQYF.

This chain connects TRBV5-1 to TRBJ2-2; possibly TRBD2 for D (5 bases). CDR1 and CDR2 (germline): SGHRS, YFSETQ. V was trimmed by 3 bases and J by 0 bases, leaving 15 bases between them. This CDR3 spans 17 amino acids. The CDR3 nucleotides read TGCGCCAGCAGCTCCCTAGGACTTTTCACGAACACCGGGGAGCTGTTTTTT. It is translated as CASSSLGLFTNTGELFF.

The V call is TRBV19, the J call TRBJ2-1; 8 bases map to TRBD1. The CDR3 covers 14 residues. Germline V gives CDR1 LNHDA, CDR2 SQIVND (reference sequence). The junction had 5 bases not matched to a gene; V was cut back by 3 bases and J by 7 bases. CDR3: CASSIRQGLNEQFF. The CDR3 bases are TGTGCCAGTAGTATTCGACAGGGGTTGAATGAGCAGTTCTTC.

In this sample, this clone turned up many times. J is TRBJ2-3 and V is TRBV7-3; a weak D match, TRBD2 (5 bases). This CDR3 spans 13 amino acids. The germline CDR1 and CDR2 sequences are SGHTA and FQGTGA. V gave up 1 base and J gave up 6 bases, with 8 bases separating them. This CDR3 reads CASSLNPGDTQYF. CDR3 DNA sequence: TGTGCCAGCAGCTTAAACCCGGGGGATACGCAGTATTTT. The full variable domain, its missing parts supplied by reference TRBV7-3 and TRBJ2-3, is GAGVSQTPSNKVTEKGKYVELRCDPISGHTALYWYRQSLGQGPEFLIYFQGTGAADDSGLPNDRFFAVRPEGSVSTLKIQRTERGDSAVYLCASSLNPGDTQYFGPGTRLTVL.

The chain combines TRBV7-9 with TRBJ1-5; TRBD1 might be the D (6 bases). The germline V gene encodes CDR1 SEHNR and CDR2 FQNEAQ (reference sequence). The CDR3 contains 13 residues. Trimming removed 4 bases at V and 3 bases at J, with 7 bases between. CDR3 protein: CASSSGDNQPQHF. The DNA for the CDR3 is TGTGCCAGCAGCTCAGGGGACAATCAGCCCCAGCATTTT.

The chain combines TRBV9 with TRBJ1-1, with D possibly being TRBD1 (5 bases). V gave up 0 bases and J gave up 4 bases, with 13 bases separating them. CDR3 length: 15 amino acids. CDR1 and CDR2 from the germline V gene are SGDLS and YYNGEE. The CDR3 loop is CASSVEGRGGTEAFF. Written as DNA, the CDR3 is TGTGCCAGCAGCGTAGAAGGGAGGGGCGGCACTGAAGCTTTCTTT.

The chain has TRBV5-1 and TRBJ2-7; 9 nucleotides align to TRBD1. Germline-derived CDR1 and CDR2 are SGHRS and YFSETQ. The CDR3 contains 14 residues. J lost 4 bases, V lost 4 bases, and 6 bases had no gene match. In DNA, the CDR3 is TGCGCCAGCAGCCGACAGGGGGAAGCGTACGAGCAGTACTTC. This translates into CASSRQGEAYEQYF.

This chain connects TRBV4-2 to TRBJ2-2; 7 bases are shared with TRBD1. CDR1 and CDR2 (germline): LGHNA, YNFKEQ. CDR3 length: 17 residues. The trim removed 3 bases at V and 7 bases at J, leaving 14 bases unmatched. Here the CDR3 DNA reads TGTGCCAGCAGCCAGCCCGCCTCCGGGACAGAACACGGGGAGCTGTTTTTT. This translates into CASSQPASGTEHGELFF.

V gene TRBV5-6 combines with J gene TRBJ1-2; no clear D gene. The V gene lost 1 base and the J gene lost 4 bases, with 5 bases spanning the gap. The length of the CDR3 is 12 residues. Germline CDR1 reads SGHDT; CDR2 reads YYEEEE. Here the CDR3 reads CASSLYSYGYTF. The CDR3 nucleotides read TGTGCCAGCAGCTTGTACAGCTATGGCTACACCTTC.

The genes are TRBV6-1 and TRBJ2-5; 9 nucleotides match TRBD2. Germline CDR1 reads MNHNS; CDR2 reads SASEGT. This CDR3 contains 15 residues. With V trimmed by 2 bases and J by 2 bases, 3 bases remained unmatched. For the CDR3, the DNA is TGTGCCAGCAGTGAACTGGCGGGGGGGCAAGAGACCCAGTACTTC. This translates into CASSELAGGQETQYF.

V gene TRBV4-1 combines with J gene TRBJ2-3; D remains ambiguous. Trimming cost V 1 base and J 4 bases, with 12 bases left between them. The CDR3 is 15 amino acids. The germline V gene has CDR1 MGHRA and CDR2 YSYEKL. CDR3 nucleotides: TGCGCCAGCAGCCAAGCCCCCCACAGTCCAGATACGCAGTATTTT. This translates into CASSQAPHSPDTQYF.

The CDR3 DNA follows: TGCAGCGCTAGCGGGGGGGCCACCGGGGAGCTGTTTTTT. It specifies CSASGGATGELFF. The chain uses TRBV29-1 and TRBJ2-2; 12 bases align to TRBD2. CDR1 is SQVTM, CDR2 ANQGSEA, per germline. The CDR3 runs 13 residues. The V segment lost 7 bases and the J segment 4 bases; nucleotides outside the gene matches: 1.

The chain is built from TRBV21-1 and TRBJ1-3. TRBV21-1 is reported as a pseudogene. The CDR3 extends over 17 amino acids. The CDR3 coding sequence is TGTGCCAGCAGCAAACGCCGTTCCAGGGACTCGGGAAACACCATATATTTT. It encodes CASSKRRSRDSGNTIYF.

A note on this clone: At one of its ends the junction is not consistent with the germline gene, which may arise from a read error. For the CDR3, the DNA is TGTGCCGGCAGTCGCACAGGGGGAAGCAATCAGCCCCAGCATTTT. Encoded protein: CAGSRTGGSNQPQHF. The chain uses TRBV6-5 and TRBJ1-5, with 8 bases aligning to TRBD1. This CDR3 comprises 15 residues. Germline V gives CDR1 MNHEY, CDR2 SVGAGI.